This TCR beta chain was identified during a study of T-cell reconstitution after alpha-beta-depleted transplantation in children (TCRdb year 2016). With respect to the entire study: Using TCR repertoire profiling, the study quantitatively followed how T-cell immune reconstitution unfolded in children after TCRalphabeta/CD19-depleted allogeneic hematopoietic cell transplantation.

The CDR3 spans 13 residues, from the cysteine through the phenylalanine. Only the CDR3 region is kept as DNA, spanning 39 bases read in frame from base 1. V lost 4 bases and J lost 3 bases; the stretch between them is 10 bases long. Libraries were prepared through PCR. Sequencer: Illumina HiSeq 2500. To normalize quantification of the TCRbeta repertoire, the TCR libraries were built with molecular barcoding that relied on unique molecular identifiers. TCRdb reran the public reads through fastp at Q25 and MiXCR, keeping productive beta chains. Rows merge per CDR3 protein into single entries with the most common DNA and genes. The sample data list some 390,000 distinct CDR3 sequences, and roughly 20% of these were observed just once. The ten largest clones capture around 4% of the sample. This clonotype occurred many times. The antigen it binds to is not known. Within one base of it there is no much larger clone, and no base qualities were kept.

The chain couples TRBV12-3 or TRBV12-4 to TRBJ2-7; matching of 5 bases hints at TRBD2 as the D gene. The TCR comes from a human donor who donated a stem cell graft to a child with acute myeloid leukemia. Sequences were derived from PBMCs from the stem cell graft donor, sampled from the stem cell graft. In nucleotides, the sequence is TGTGCCAGCAGTTCTAGCTACCTCTACGAGCAGTACTTC. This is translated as CASSSSYLYEQYF.